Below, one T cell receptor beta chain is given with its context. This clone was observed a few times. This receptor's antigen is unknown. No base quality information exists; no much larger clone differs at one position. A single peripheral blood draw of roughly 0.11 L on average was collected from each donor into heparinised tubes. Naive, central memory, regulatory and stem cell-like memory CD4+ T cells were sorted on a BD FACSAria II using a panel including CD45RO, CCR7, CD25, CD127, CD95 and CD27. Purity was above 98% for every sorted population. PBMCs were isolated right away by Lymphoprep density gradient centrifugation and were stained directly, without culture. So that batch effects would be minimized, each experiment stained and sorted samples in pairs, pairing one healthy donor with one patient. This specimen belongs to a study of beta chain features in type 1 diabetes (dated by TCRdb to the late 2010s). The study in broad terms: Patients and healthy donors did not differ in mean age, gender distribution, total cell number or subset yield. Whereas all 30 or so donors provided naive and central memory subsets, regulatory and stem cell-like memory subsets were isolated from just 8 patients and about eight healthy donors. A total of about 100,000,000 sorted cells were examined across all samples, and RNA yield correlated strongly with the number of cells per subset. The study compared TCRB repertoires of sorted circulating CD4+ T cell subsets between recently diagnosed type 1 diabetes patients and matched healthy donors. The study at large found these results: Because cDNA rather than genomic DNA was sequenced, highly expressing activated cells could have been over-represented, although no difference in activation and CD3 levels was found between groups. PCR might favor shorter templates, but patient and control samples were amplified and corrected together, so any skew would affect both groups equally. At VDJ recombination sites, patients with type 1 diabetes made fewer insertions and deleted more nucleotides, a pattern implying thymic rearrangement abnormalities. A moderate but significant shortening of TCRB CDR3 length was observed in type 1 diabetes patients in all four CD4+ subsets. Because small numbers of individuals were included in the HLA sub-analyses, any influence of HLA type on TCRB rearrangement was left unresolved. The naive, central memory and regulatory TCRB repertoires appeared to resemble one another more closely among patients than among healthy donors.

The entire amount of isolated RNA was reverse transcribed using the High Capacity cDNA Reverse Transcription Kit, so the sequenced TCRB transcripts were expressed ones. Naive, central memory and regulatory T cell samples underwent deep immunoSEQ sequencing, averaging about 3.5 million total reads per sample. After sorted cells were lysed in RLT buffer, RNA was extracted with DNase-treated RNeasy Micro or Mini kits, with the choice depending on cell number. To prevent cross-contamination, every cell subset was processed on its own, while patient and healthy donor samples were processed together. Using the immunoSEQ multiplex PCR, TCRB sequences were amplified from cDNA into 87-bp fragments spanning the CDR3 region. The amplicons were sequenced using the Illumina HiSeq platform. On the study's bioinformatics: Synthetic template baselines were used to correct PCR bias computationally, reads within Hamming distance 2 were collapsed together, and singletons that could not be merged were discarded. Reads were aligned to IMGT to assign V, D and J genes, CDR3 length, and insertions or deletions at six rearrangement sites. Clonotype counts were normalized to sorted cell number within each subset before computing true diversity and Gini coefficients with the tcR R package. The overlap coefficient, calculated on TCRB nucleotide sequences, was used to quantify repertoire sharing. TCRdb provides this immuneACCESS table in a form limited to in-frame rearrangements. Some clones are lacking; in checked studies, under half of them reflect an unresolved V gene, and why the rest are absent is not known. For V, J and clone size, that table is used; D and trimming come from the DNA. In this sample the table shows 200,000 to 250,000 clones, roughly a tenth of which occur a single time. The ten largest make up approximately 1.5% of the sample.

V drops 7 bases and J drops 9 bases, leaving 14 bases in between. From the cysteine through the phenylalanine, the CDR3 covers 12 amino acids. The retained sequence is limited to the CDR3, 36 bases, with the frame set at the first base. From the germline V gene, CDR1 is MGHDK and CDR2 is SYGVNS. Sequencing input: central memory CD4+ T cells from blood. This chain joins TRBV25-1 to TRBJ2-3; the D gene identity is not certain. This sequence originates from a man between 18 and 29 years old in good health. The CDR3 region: CASIDPVGTQYF. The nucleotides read TGTGCCAGCATTGACCCAGTGGGGACGCAGTATTTT.